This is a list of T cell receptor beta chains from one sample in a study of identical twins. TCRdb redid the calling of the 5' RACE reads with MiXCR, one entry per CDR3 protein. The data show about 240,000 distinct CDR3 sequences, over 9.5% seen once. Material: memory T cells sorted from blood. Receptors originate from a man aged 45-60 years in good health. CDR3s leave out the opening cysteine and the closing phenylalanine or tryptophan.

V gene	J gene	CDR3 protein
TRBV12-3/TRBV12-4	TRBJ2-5	ASSLGDTIRAQETQY
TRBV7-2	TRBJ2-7	ASSPRGSGRSGYEQY
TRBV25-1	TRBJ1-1	ASRPGYRGTEAF
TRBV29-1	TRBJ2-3	SADHQTTDTQY
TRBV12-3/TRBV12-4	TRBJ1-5	ASQNSYSNQPQH
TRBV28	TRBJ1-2	ASTRINYGYP
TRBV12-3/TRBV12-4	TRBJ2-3	ASSLGTDTDPQY
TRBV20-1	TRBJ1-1	SAREGPGAPPF
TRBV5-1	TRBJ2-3	ASSLVGRSFGTQY
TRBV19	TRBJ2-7	ASSATVSYEQY
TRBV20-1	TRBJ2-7	SAFGPGTSLEQY
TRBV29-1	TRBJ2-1	SVFSGSYNEQF
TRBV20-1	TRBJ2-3	SATPGLAGTDTQY
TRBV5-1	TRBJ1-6	ASSWGSGGSNSPLH
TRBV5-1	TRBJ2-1	ASSKDSLGNEQF
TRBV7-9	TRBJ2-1	ASSLAHSYNEQF
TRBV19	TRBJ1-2	ASSNRDRGYT
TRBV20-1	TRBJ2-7	SADGGLAKYEQY
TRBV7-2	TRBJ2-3	ASSSQAREDTQY
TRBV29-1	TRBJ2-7	SVQPAGSSYEQY
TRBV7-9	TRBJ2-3	ASSSPLATGTDTQY
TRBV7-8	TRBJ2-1	ASSVGTPPHNEQF
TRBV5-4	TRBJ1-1	ASSSWTFRTEAF
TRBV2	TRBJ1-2	ASSEATGYGYT
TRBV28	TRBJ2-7	ATRLASRGYEQY
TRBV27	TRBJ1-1	ASKLGVQGRGTEAF
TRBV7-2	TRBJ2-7	ASSLAVSGSDEQY
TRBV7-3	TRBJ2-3	ASSPLGQSTDTQY
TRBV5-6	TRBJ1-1	ASSPTAGTGTPEAF
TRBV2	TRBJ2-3	ASSDGQGKDTQY
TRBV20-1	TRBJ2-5	SAIRLLDSVETQY
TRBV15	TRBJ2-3	ATSGQGMRSTDTQY
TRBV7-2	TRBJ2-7	ASSPSRWEQY
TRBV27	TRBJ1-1	ASSFPGGFEAF
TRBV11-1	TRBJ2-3	ASSLGVGTDTQY
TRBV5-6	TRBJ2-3	ASSRRQRATQY
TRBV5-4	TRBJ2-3	ASSLKSGSTDTQY
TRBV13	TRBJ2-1	ASSAREAYNEQF
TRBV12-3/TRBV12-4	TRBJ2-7	ASSLGRRMFGTGPPRSSYEQY